A selection of T cell receptor beta chains follows, all from one sample in a study of cytomegalovirus exposure and HLA in healthy donors. Using immunoSEQ multiplex PCR, the repertoire was profiled, and TCRdb retains in-frame clones only, with some absent. The sample lists some 110,000 clones, 75% occurring once. The sample taken for sequencing was PBMCs. Receptors were obtained from a male donor in good health and CMV-seropositive. Each CDR3 is given with its conserved first and last residue. D genes are given only for firm matches. Size is stated for part of the rows, as once, few or many counts, or as a class when the clone is expanded.

-,TRBV27,TRBJ2-3,-,TGTGCCAGCAGTGGGCGGGCCACAGATACGCAGTATTTT,CASSGRATDTQYF
-,TRBV6-5,TRBJ1-5,few,TGTGCCACCAGTTACGGGGCCTATAGCAATCAGCCCCAGCATTTT,CATSYGAYSNQPQHF
TRBD1,TRBV4-1,TRBJ1-6,-,TGCGCCAGCAGCCAAGAGGGGACAGGGAGAAGGTCCTATAATTCACCCCTCCACTTT,CASSQEGTGRRSYNSPLHF
TRBD2,TRBV15,TRBJ2-1,-,TGTGCCACCAGCAGAGATCCTGGCTTTAGCGGGCCCGAGCAGTTCTTC,CATSRDPGFSGPEQFF
-,TRBV7-3,TRBJ2-5,few,TGTGCCAGCAGCTTAGGCAGGGGTGAGACCCAGTACTTC,CASSLGRGETQYF
-,TRBV4-2,TRBJ2-3,-,TGTGCCAGCAGCCCGAGCTATAGCACGCGAGATACGCAGTATTTT,CASSPSYSTRDTQYF
TRBD1,TRBV6-5,TRBJ2-1,-,TGTGCCAGCAGTAAGGACAGGGGGCACAATGAGCAGTTCTTC,CASSKDRGHNEQFF
TRBD2,TRBV5-1,TRBJ2-3,few,TGCGCCAGCAGACGTACTAGCGGGGGGGCCTTAGATACGCAGTATTTT,CASRRTSGGALDTQYF
-,TRBV5-1,TRBJ2-5,-,TGCGCCAGCAGCTTGGATAGTCAGGGGCCCTGGGGGACCCAGTACTTC,CASSLDSQGPWGTQYF
TRBD2,TRBV9,TRBJ2-5,-,TGTGCCAGCAGCATTGTAGCGGGACCGCAAGAGACCCAGTACTTC,CASSIVAGPQETQYF
-,TRBV14,TRBJ1-5,-,TGTGCCAGCAGCGCGGACTTGTGGCAGCCCCAGCATTTT,CASSADLWQPQHF